Presented here are 28 T cell receptor beta chains from one specimen sequenced in a study of T cell responses to AZD1222 COVID-19 vaccine. Sequencing used immunoSEQ multiplex PCR; TCRdb keeps in-frame clones, though not all of them. The sample includes about 85,000 clones, 85% of them seen just once. The sample consisted of peripheral blood, taken 28 days after the second AZD1222 dose. The receptors originated from an adult who received the AZD1222 COVID-19 vaccine.

V gene TRBV3-1 (or the pseudogene TRBV3-2) combines with J gene TRBJ2-7, with 7 bases that match TRBD1. The ends lost 0 bases at V and 1 base at J; junction bases unmatched: 0. The length of the CDR3 is 14 residues. The germline gives CDR1 LGHDT, CDR2 YNNKEL (reference sequence). The CDR3 loop is CASSQDRGSYEQYF. CDR3 DNA sequence: TGTGCCAGCAGCCAAGACAGGGGGTCCTACGAGCAGTACTTC.

V is TRBV3-1 (or the pseudogene TRBV3-2) and J is TRBJ2-5, with TRBD2 matching 11 bases. The V and J ends lost 4 bases and 5 bases, in that order; junction bases with no gene match: 12. Looked up from germline, CDR1 is LGHDT and CDR2 is YNNKEL (reference sequence). The CDR3 extends over 17 amino acids. CDR3 bases: TGTGCCAGCAGCCGATCCGTAGCGGGGGGGCATGTGGAGACCCAGTACTTC. Its translation is CASSRSVAGGHVETQYF.

This chain joins TRBV12-3 or TRBV12-4 and TRBJ1-1, with D possibly matching TRBD1 (6 bases). Trimming took off 6 bases at V and 7 bases at J, with 15 bases between the two ends. The CDR3 sequence is 13 residues long. In DNA, the CDR3 is TGTGCCAGCAGCTACAGGGTCGGGATTGAAGCTTTCTTT. Protein: CASSYRVGIEAFF.

The chain uses TRBV11-2 and TRBJ2-1; 7 bases are shared with TRBD2. In germline, CDR1 is SGHAT, CDR2 FQNNGV. With V trimmed by 4 bases and J by 0 bases, 12 bases remained unmatched. The CDR3 has 18 residues. CDR3 loop: CASSYFPQTSSSYNEQFF. CDR3 nucleotides: TGTGCCAGCAGCTATTTTCCCCAGACTAGCAGCTCCTACAATGAGCAGTTCTTC. Drawing the rest from reference TRBV11-2 and TRBJ2-1, the complete variable domain is EAGVAQSPRYKIIEKRQSVAFWCNPISGHATLYWYQQILGQGPKLLIQFQNNGVVDDSQLPKDRFSAERLKGVDSTLKIQPAKLEDSAVYLCASSYFPQTSSSYNEQFFGPGTRLTVL.

This chain connects TRBV29-1 to TRBJ2-5, with D unresolved. V shed 3 bases and J shed 5 bases, with 13 bases lying between them. The germline V gene has CDR1 SQVTM and CDR2 ANQGSEA. The CDR3 sequence is 13 residues long. The DNA of the CDR3 is TGCAGCGTTGATCGGCGGTACGGGGAGACCCAGTACTTC. Translation gives CSVDRRYGETQYF. The full variable domain, with the rest looked up from reference TRBV29-1 and TRBJ2-5, is SAVISQKPSRDICQRGTSLTIQCQVDSQVTMMFWYRQQPGQSLTLIATANQGSEATYESGFVIDKFPISRPNLTFSTLTVSNMSPEDSSIYLCSVDRRYGETQYFGPGTRLLVL.

The chain combines TRBV7-2 with TRBJ2-1, with D perhaps matching TRBD1 (5 bases). Germline V CDR1 and CDR2: SGHTA, FQGNSA. V lost 0 bases and J 4 bases, leaving 10 bases between the germline ends. This CDR3 contains 15 residues. CDR3 protein: CASSLAAGIYNEQFF. The CDR3 nucleotides read TGTGCCAGCAGCTTAGCGGCAGGGATATACAATGAGCAGTTCTTC.

The chain employs TRBV5-1 and TRBJ1-1, with D maybe TRBD1 (6 bases). The CDR3 has 15 residues. The V end lost 4 bases, the J end lost 1 base, and 14 bases lay between the germline ends. Per the germline V gene, CDR1 is SGHRS and CDR2 is YFSETQ. CDR3 in amino acids: CASSPDSLSNTEAFF. DNA for the CDR3: TGCGCCAGCAGCCCGGACAGCCTGTCGAACACTGAAGCTTTCTTT.

This chain links TRBV11-3 with TRBJ2-1; perhaps TRBD2 as D (6 bases). The CDR3 runs 16 residues. Trimming left V 5 bases short and J 4 bases short, with 18 bases between. Germline CDR1 and CDR2: SGHNT and YENEEA. Written as DNA, the CDR3 is TGTGCCAGCAGCCTACTAGGCGGGATCGGGTACAATGAGCAGTTCTTC. Protein sequence: CASSLLGGIGYNEQFF.

The chain links TRBV4-2 to TRBJ2-1; TRBD2 matches at 9 bases. Germline V lookup: CDR1 LGHNA, CDR2 YNFKEQ. This CDR3 region has 17 residues. J gave up 7 bases and V 0 bases, and 10 bases lay outside the gene matches. CDR3 in DNA: TGTGCCAGCAGCCAAGATCGGATGGCTAGCGGGAAAAATGAGCAGTTCTTC. Residues: CASSQDRMASGKNEQFF.

This clone appeared a single time. The chain uses TRBV6-6 and TRBJ2-5; D ambiguous. From germline, CDR1 is MNHNY and CDR2 SVGAGI (reference sequence). Trimming removed 8 bases from V and 5 bases from J, with 15 bases in between. The CDR3 contains 13 residues. The CDR3 coding sequence is TGTGCCAGCGCCGGCCCGGCTACGGAGACCCAGTACTTC. Protein: CASAGPATETQYF.

The rearrangement links TRBV27 to TRBJ1-2; TRBD1 might be the D (5 bases). Between the trimmed V and J ends, which lost 7 bases and 8 bases, there was a span of 17 bases. The CDR3 spans 13 residues. The V gene's germline CDR1 is MNHEY and CDR2 SMNVEV (reference sequence). CDR3 amino acids: CASTKGRGRGYTF. DNA of the CDR3: TGTGCCAGCACCAAGGGTAGGGGAAGGGGCTACACCTTC.

This chain joins TRBV25-1 and TRBJ1-1; TRBD1 is a possible D gene (6 bases). Germline V gives CDR1 MGHDK, CDR2 SYGVNS. The length of the CDR3 is 11 residues. The germline V and J ends were trimmed by 10 bases and 7 bases, with 13 bases remaining between them. CDR3 sequence reads: CATKQGGEAFF. In DNA form, the CDR3 reads TGTGCCACCAAACAGGGAGGTGAAGCTTTCTTT.

CDR3 nucleotides: TGTGCCATCAGGACTAGCGGGGGGTACAATGAGCAGTTCTTC. Translation gives CAIRTSGGYNEQFF. The V call is TRBV10-3, the J call TRBJ2-1, with 13 bases aligning to TRBD2. CDR1 and CDR2 (germline): ENHRY, SYGVKD. There are 14 residues in the CDR3. The junction had 0 bases not matched to a gene; V was cut back by 6 bases and J by 4 bases.

This clone came up a few times. This chain links TRBV2 with TRBJ2-5, with a weak D call TRBD2 (6 bases). Germline CDR1 and CDR2: SNHLY and FYNNEI. Trimming stripped 1 base from V and 5 bases from J, with 20 bases between. This CDR3 spans 17 amino acids. CDR3 sequence reads: CASSEVRLGGAGETQYF. The CDR3 DNA sequence: TGTGCCAGCAGTGAAGTTAGGTTGGGCGGGGCTGGCGAGACCCAGTACTTC.

The genes are TRBV5-6 and TRBJ2-7; possible D gene TRBD1, 5 bases. Per germline, CDR1 SGHDT and CDR2 YYEEEE. The CDR3 has 15 residues. V lost 4 bases, J lost 2 bases, and 16 bases lay in between. The CDR3 coding sequence is TGTGCCAGCAGCCCGGGTCTTGCCAGGGCCTACGAGCAGTACTTC. Amino acids: CASSPGLARAYEQYF. Drawing the rest from reference TRBV5-6 and TRBJ2-7, the complete variable domain is DAGVTQSPTHLIKTRGQQVTLRCSPKSGHDTVSWYQQALGQGPQFIFQYYEEEERQRGNFPDRFSGHQFPNYSSELNVNALLLGDSALYLCASSPGLARAYEQYFGPGTRLTVT.

This rearrangement joins TRBV21-1 to TRBJ2-1. TRBV21-1 is a listed pseudogene. The CDR3 totals 16 residues. In nucleotides, the CDR3 is TGTGCCAGCAGCAAATATCCCAGGTCCGGGTACAATGAGCAGTTCTTC. It encodes CASSKYPRSGYNEQFF.

V gene TRBV5-5 combines with J gene TRBJ2-7; the match to TRBD1 covers 11 bases. Per germline, CDR1 SGHKS and CDR2 YYEKEE (reference sequence). J was trimmed by 3 bases and V by 5 bases; bases with no gene match: 7. The length of the CDR3 is 15 residues. The CDR3, as DNA: TGTGCCAGCAGAGGGACAGGGGGTGTGTACTACGAGCAGTACTTC. Protein: CASRGTGGVYYEQYF.

The J gene is TRBJ2-5, the V gene TRBV5-4; D remains ambiguous. CDR1 and CDR2 (germline): SGHNT, YYREEE (reference sequence). V was clipped by 2 bases and J by 1 base, with 9 bases between them. The CDR3 loop spans 14 amino acids. In DNA form, the CDR3 reads TGTGCCAGCAGCTTTCAACAGAGCCAAGAGACCCAGTACTTC. It translates to CASSFQQSQETQYF.

The chain couples TRBV5-5 to TRBJ1-2, with 7 nucleotides matching TRBD1. V shed 4 bases and J 7 bases; nucleotides not matched to a gene: 7. Germline CDR1 reads SGHKS; CDR2 reads YYEKEE (reference sequence). This CDR3 has 13 amino acids. The CDR3 DNA reads TGTGCCAGCAGCCCCGACAGGGTTGTTGGCTACACCTTC. Encoded protein: CASSPDRVVGYTF. The whole variable domain, remainder taken from reference TRBV5-5 and TRBJ1-2, is DAGVTQSPTHLIKTRGQQVTLRCSPISGHKSVSWYQQVLGQGPQFIFQYYEKEERGRGNFPDRFSARQFPNYSSELNVNALLLGDSALYLCASSPDRVVGYTFGSGTRLTVV.

This rearrangement joins TRBV28 to TRBJ2-7; 11 positions agree with TRBD2. The CDR3 contains 18 residues. V lost 7 bases and J lost 0; bases outside the gene matches: 14. The V gene's germline CDR1 is MDHEN and CDR2 SYDVKM. The CDR3 DNA reads as TGTGCCAGCACCTTTTGGGGCCCGACTAGCGGGAACTCCTACGAGCAGTACTTC. Translation: CASTFWGPTSGNSYEQYF.

This chain connects TRBV4-3 to TRBJ2-3; D call uncertain. The CDR3 loop spans 18 amino acids. Deletions cut 0 bases from V and 5 bases from J, with 21 bases between. Germline V gene lookup returns CDR1 LGHNA and CDR2 YSLEER. This chain's CDR3 is CASSQDRINLPYGDTQYF. In nucleotides, the CDR3 is TGCGCCAGCAGCCAAGATCGGATCAACCTCCCTTACGGAGATACGCAGTATTTT.

The rearrangement links TRBV19 to TRBJ2-2; D is perhaps TRBD2 (7 bases). The germline V gene encodes CDR1 LNHDA and CDR2 SQIVND (reference sequence). The CDR3 has 16 amino acids. The V and J ends lost 8 bases and 2 bases respectively, with 18 bases between them. The CDR3 spells CASGGGAGANTGELFF. For the CDR3, the DNA is TGTGCCAGTGGAGGGGGTGCGGGGGCCAACACCGGGGAGCTGTTTTTT.

This clone was seen only a few times. The chain has TRBV27 and TRBJ1-1; tentatively, D is TRBD1 (6 bases). The CDR3 is 14 amino acids. The V gene's germline CDR1 is MNHEY and CDR2 SMNVEV (reference sequence). Trimming shortened V by 11 bases and J by 5 bases, and 21 bases separated the two germline ends. The chain's CDR3 is CAAGRGGGGTEAFF. The CDR3 DNA follows: TGTGCCGCCGGGCGGGGGGGCGGTGGAACTGAAGCTTTCTTT.

The rearrangement uses TRBV11-2 and TRBJ2-2; D unresolved. V dropped 6 bases and J dropped 1 base, with 6 bases sitting between them. This CDR3 has 13 residues. CDR1 and CDR2 (germline): SGHAT, FQNNGV. The CDR3 nucleotides are TGTGCCAGCAGACCCTTGAACACCGGGGAGCTGTTTTTT. Its translation: CASRPLNTGELFF.

This clone was seen a few times. The V call is TRBV5-1, the J call TRBJ1-1; weak D call: TRBD1 (6 bases). The V gene's germline CDR1 is SGHRS and CDR2 YFSETQ. Trimming took off 0 bases at V and 0 bases at J, with 9 bases between the two ends. CDR3 length: 15 amino acids. The CDR3 nucleotides are TGCGCCAGCAGCTTGGCTGGGACAATGAACACTGAAGCTTTCTTT. It yields the protein CASSLAGTMNTEAFF.

This chain joins TRBV3-1 (or the pseudogene TRBV3-2) and TRBJ2-6; no firm D call. V gave up 2 bases and J gave up 2 bases, with 4 bases separating them. CDR1 and CDR2 (germline): LGHDT, YNNKEL (reference sequence). The length of the CDR3 is 14 residues. The CDR3 DNA sequence: TGTGCCAGCAGCCAAAGTGCTGGGGCCAACGTCCTGACTTTC. This encodes CASSQSAGANVLTF.

The gene calls are TRBV5-3 and TRBJ2-3; D gene unclear. TRBV5-3 is an ORF; its function is uncertain. The CDR3 covers 13 residues. V was cut by 1 base and J by 3 bases, with 6 bases left in between. The CDR3 region is CARSLRSTDTQYF. CDR3 nucleotides: TGTGCCAGAAGCTTGAGGAGTACAGATACGCAGTATTTT.

J is TRBJ2-7 and V is TRBV14; 13 nucleotides match TRBD2. The CDR3 consists of 18 residues. The germline gives CDR1 SGHDN, CDR2 FVKESK. Germline trimming cut 0 bases from V and 2 bases from J; bases unmatched to any gene: 7. The CDR3 DNA follows: TGTGCCAGCAGCCAAGATGGGAGACTAGCGGGAGGCACCTACGAGCAGTACTTC. This gives the protein CASSQDGRLAGGTYEQYF.